The 19 T cell receptor beta chains given below trace back to one sample, sequenced in a study of T cell repertoires in cytomegalovirus infection. TCRdb reanalysed the reads using MiXCR and keeps one entry per CDR3 protein. The table has about 900,000 distinct CDR3 sequences, roughly 30% seen once; the top ten hold roughly 13%. Their antigens are not known. The sample here was cultured CD8+ T cells from PBMCs, taken from culture after CMV antigen stimulation. The source of these receptors is a human donor in good health (CMV status not recorded). Some clones in this sample may be carry-over from other donors' samples.

The chain couples TRBV5-1 to TRBJ2-5; the D call may be TRBD1 or TRBD2 (5 bases each). The CDR3 contains 13 residues. The V end was cut by 2 bases, the J end by 4 bases, with 9 bases between. Germline lookup yields CDR1 SGHRS and CDR2 YFSETQ. CDR3 in amino acids: CASSLGERETQYF. The CDR3 DNA sequence: TGCGCCAGCAGCTTAGGGGAGAGAGAGACCCAGTACTTC.

The rearrangement uses TRBV7-9 and TRBJ1-1; possibly TRBD1 for D (6 bases). The V gene's germline CDR1 is SEHNR and CDR2 FQNEAQ (reference sequence). The CDR3 is 13 amino acids. Trimming removed 10 bases at V and 1 base at J, with 13 bases between. The CDR3 spells CAMGAMGNTEAFF. The DNA of the CDR3 is TGTGCCATGGGGGCGATGGGGAACACTGAAGCTTTCTTT.

The chain joins TRBV4-1 to TRBJ1-1, with D maybe TRBD1 (5 bases). Trimming shortened V by 3 bases and J by 7 bases, and 15 bases separated the two germline ends. The CDR3 has 14 residues. CDR1 and CDR2 from the germline V gene are MGHRA and YSYEKL. DNA for the CDR3: TGCGCCAGCAGCCATGGGGCGGACGTAAGTGAAGCTTTCTTT. Encoded protein: CASSHGADVSEAFF.

This clonotype was found a few times. The V gene is TRBV28, the J gene TRBJ1-2; D unresolved. Germline assignment: CDR1 MDHEN and CDR2 SYDVKM. Trimming removed 2 bases at V and 8 bases at J, with 9 bases between. The CDR3 runs 12 residues. The CDR3 DNA reads as TGTGCCAGCAGTTTACTCGGGAGAGGCTACACCTTC. It translates to CASSLLGRGYTF.

This clonotype was seen a handful of times. The chain recombines TRBV9 with TRBJ1-1, with D tentatively TRBD1 (6 bases). Germline CDR1 is SGDLS and CDR2 is YYNGEE. This CDR3 is built from 18 residues. Between the trimmed V and J ends, which lost 3 bases and 4 bases, there was a span of 25 bases. The DNA for the CDR3 is TGTGCCAGCAGCGCCGTAATTCGCAGGGGAACGAGCGGCACTGAAGCTTTCTTT. Residues: CASSAVIRRGTSGTEAFF.

This clonotype was seen repeatedly, ten times or more. This chain joins TRBV7-2 and TRBJ2-7; D uncertain. The V end lost 2 bases, the J end lost 1 base, and 12 bases lay between the germline ends. CDR1 SGHTA and CDR2 FQGNSA come from the germline V gene. The CDR3 spans 15 residues. The CDR3 region is CASSLSSQPSYEQYV. CDR3 coding DNA: TGTGCCAGCAGCTTATCGTCCCAGCCATCCTACGAGCAGTACGTC.

This clonotype was seen ten or more times. This chain uses TRBV19 with TRBJ1-5; 7 bases align to TRBD1. This CDR3 spans 19 amino acids. Trimming removed 0 bases from V and 6 bases from J; junction bases left unmatched: 17. The germline V gene encodes CDR1 LNHDA and CDR2 SQIVND (reference sequence). The CDR3 protein is CASSIDLLMEGGGLQPQHF. DNA of the CDR3: TGTGCCAGTAGTATAGATCTCTTGATGGAAGGGGGCGGCCTTCAGCCCCAGCATTTT.

This clonotype showed up just a few times. The V call is TRBV6-2 or TRBV6-3, the J call TRBJ2-5; unclear D gene. There are 14 residues in the CDR3. Trimming stripped 1 base from V and 5 bases from J, with 11 bases between. Germline V gene data show CDR1 as MNHEY and CDR2 as SVGEGT. As DNA, the CDR3 is TGTGCCAGCAGTTACTTGGCGAGTGGGGAGACCCAGTACTTC. Translated, it gives CASSYLASGETQYF.

The J gene is TRBJ2-7, the V gene TRBV12-3 or TRBV12-4; TRBD1 might be the D (5 bases). Trimming left V 6 bases short and J 3 bases short, with 12 bases between. This CDR3 is built from 13 residues. In nucleotides, the CDR3 is TGTGCCAGCAGCCAGGACACTGACTACGAGCAGTACTTC. Its protein is CASSQDTDYEQYF.

J is TRBJ2-7 and V is TRBV10-3; TRBD1 agrees at 8 bases. The CDR3 loop spans 16 amino acids. Per germline, CDR1 ENHRY and CDR2 SYGVKD. Trimming took 3 bases from V and 1 from J; bases not matched to a gene: 8. CDR3 residues: CAISDRTGIASYEQYV. The CDR3 coding sequence is TGTGCCATCAGTGACAGGACAGGGATAGCGTCCTACGAGCAGTACGTC.

This clonotype has only a few counts. The chain uses TRBV5-1 and TRBJ2-1, with D perhaps assigned TRBD1 or TRBD2 (5 bases each). Trimming removed 4 bases from V and 0 bases from J, with 17 bases in between. The germline CDR1 and CDR2 sequences are SGHRS and YFSETQ. This CDR3 region has 17 residues. CDR3 coding DNA: TGCGCCAGCAGCCCCAGAGGGACGGGAAGCTCCTACAATGAGCAGTTCTTC. Amino acids: CASSPRGTGSSYNEQFF.

The chain combines TRBV11-1 with TRBJ2-7; 9 bases align to TRBD2. Germline V gene lookup returns CDR1 SGHAT and CDR2 FQDESV (reference sequence). J lost 2 bases, V lost 5 bases, and 10 bases had no gene match. The CDR3 is 16 amino acids. The CDR3 loop reads CASSPDERGVAYEQYV. The CDR3, as DNA: TGTGCCAGCAGCCCGGATGAGCGGGGGGTTGCCTACGAGCAGTACGTC.

The chain carries TRBV4-1 and TRBJ2-2; D is possibly TRBD2 (6 bases). Trimming removed 4 bases at V and 2 bases at J, with 17 bases between. CDR3 length: 17 amino acids. CDR1 and CDR2 (germline): MGHRA, YSYEKL. CDR3 sequence: CASSPQWRGTNTGELFF. For the CDR3, the DNA is TGCGCCAGCAGCCCACAGTGGAGGGGAACTAACACCGGGGAGCTGTTTTTT.

This chain links TRBV5-1 with TRBJ2-3, with 9 bases aligning to TRBD2. Germline CDR1 SGHRS, CDR2 YFSETQ. CDR3 length: 16 amino acids. The junction had 8 bases not matched to a gene; V was cut back by 1 base and J by 5 bases. The CDR3: CASSLLAGGPEDTQYF. Written as DNA, the CDR3 is TGCGCCAGCAGCTTGCTGGCGGGGGGGCCCGAAGATACGCAGTATTTT.

This clonotype was seen a handful of times. The CDR3, as DNA: TGTGCCAGCAGTGTAAGGGGGGAAGCTTTCTTT. Protein sequence: CASSVRGEAFF. V gene TRBV2 combines with J gene TRBJ1-1; maybe TRBD1 (6 bases). Germline CDR1 is SNHLY and CDR2 is FYNNEI. The CDR3 contains 11 residues. Trimming cost V 4 bases and J 8 bases, with 8 bases left between them.

This clonotype came up many times. V usage is TRBV7-6 and J usage is TRBJ2-2; 7 bases align to TRBD1. Per the germline V gene, CDR1 is SGHVS and CDR2 is FNYEAQ. This CDR3 spans 14 amino acids. The V gene end was trimmed by 5 bases and the J gene end by 4 bases; junction bases not matched to a gene: 4. The CDR3 here is CASSLPGGTGELFF. The CDR3 bases are TGTGCCAGCAGCCTTCCAGGGGGCACCGGGGAGCTGTTTTTT. Full variable domain (missing parts from reference TRBV7-6 and TRBJ2-2): GAGVSQSPRYKVTKRGQDVALRCDPISGHVSLYWYRQALGQGPEFLTYFNYEAQQDKSGLPNDRFSAERPEGSISTLTIQRTEQRDSAMYRCASSLPGGTGELFFGEGSRLTVL.

V is TRBV4-2 and J is TRBJ1-1, with D perhaps TRBD1 (5 bases). Per the germline V gene, CDR1 is LGHNA and CDR2 is YNFKEQ. V was shortened by 0 bases and J by 3 bases, with 8 bases between the two germline ends. The CDR3 is 14 amino acids. DNA of the CDR3: TGTGCCAGCAGCCAAGATAAGGGGTACACTGAAGCTTTCTTT. This translates into CASSQDKGYTEAFF.

This clonotype was seen a handful of times. J is TRBJ2-7 and V is TRBV4-1; D unresolved. Germline values: CDR1 MGHRA, CDR2 YSYEKL. The germline V and J ends were trimmed by 0 bases and 0 bases, with 12 bases remaining between them. This CDR3 region has 16 residues. CDR3 nucleotide sequence: TGCGCCAGCAGCCAAGAAGGTAGCCGATACTCCTACGAGCAGTACTTC. Its translation: CASSQEGSRYSYEQYF.

The chain links TRBV6-6 to TRBJ1-4, with D perhaps TRBD1 (5 bases). The V gene's germline CDR1 is MNHNY and CDR2 SVGAGI (reference sequence). The germline V and J ends were trimmed by 2 bases and 15 bases, with 19 bases remaining between them. The CDR3 is made up of 14 amino acids. The CDR3 region has the DNA TGTGCCAGCAGTTACACCACCCCTCCACAGGAGGTGTTTTTT. This sequence encodes CASSYTTPPQEVFF.